The entry that follows covers one T cell receptor (beta chain) sequence. These data come from a study of cytomegalovirus exposure and HLA in healthy donors. PCR primers comprised 60 Vbeta and 13 Jbeta primers. The method was immunoSEQ multiplex PCR; TCRdb's version includes in-frame clones alone and lacks a portion of them. The sample consists of about 160,000 clones, 81% of them appearing once. This CDR3 contains 16 residues. Germline V gene data show CDR1 as MNHNY and CDR2 as SVGAGI (reference sequence). Sequencing was performed on PBMCs. The chain carries TRBV6-6 and TRBJ2-5; 10 bases agree with TRBD2. TRBJ2-7 explains the end of the DNA better; the J call may be wrong. This clonotype originated in a woman younger than 35 in good health and CMV-seronegative. The chain's CDR3 is CASSGRTSGLPYEQYF. DNA for the CDR3: TGTGCCAGCAGTGGCAGGACTAGCGGCCTCCCCTACGAGCAGTACTTC.